These 8 T cell receptor beta chains were sequenced from one sample in a study of T-cell memory formation after mild COVID-19. MiXCR, run by TCRdb on the 5' RACE reads, gives a single entry per CDR3 protein. There are about 340,000 distinct CDR3 sequences in the sample; around an eighth occur only once, and around 21% lies in the top ten. The sample taken for sequencing was PBMCs or a T cell subset sorted from them (not recorded which). The receptors stem from a man between 18 and 35 years old who had mild COVID-19 (a few samples of this study predate the infection). Cell type and time point are not known.

In its sample, this clonotype was seen a few times. The genes are TRBV7-2 and TRBJ2-7; weak D call: TRBD2 (6 bases). This CDR3 has 14 amino acids. V lost 7 bases, J lost 0 bases, and 13 bases lay in between. CDR1 and CDR2 (germline): SGHTA, FQGNSA. CDR3 coding DNA: TGTGCCAGCAACCCCAGCGGGTCCTCCTACGAGCAGTACTTC. Translation gives CASNPSGSSYEQYF.

The V gene is TRBV11-2, the J gene TRBJ2-1, with D hard to call. The CDR3 totals 19 residues. Germline V lookup: CDR1 SGHAT, CDR2 FQNNGV. V was trimmed by 1 base and J by 3 bases, leaving 22 bases between them. The CDR3 nucleotides are TGTGCCAGCAGCTTAGGGTCGTACAGATCACCAAACTACTACAATGAGCAGTTCTTC. Residues: CASSLGSYRSPNYYNEQFF.

The chain employs TRBV11-2 and TRBJ2-2; D might be TRBD1 (5 bases). The ends were cut back, 4 bases at V and 4 bases at J, with 10 bases in the middle. This CDR3 has 14 amino acids. In germline, CDR1 is SGHAT, CDR2 FQNNGV. This CDR3 reads CASSWLQGTGELFF. DNA for the CDR3: TGTGCCAGCAGCTGGTTGCAGGGCACCGGGGAGCTGTTTTTT.

This clonotype was seen a few times. The V gene is TRBV12-3 or TRBV12-4, the J gene TRBJ2-3; no clear D gene. The CDR3 sequence is 16 residues long. The V gene lost 6 bases and the J gene lost 5 bases, with 21 bases spanning the gap. The CDR3 loop is CASRLRVGSAKDTQYF. The DNA of the CDR3 is TGTGCCAGCAGACTCCGTGTAGGGTCCGCTAAAGATACGCAGTATTTT.

The rearrangement joins TRBV9 to TRBJ1-2, with D maybe TRBD1 (6 bases). The V and J ends lost 4 bases and 0 bases respectively, with 13 bases between them. Germline V gene data show CDR1 as SGDLS and CDR2 as YYNGEE. CDR3 size: 15 residues. The CDR3 sequence: CASSSGGSSNYGYTF. The CDR3 nucleotides are TGTGCCAGCAGCTCTGGGGGCAGCTCTAACTATGGCTACACCTTC. Full variable domain (outside the CDR3, taken from reference TRBV9 and TRBJ1-2): DSGVTQTPKHLITATGQRVTLRCSPRSGDLSVYWYQQSLDQGLQFLIQYYNGEERAKGNILERFSAQQFPDLHSELNLSSLELGDSALYFCASSSGGSSNYGYTFGSGTRLTVV.

This clonotype was seen ten or more times. The chain uses TRBV7-9 and TRBJ2-2; 7 nucleotides line up with TRBD1. This CDR3 comprises 15 residues. Trimming at V came to 4 bases and at J to 8 bases, leaving 10 bases not matched to a gene. Germline lookup yields CDR1 SEHNR and CDR2 FQNEAQ (reference sequence). Here the CDR3 DNA reads TGTGCCAGCAGCTCACCGGGACAGAGAACGGGGGAGCTGTTTTTT. Its protein is CASSSPGQRTGELFF.

This clonotype showed up just a few times. The chain combines TRBV5-1 with TRBJ2-3; D gene uncertain. V lost 3 bases and J lost 0, with 11 bases in between. The germline gives CDR1 SGHRS, CDR2 YFSETQ. This CDR3 has 15 amino acids. CDR3 protein: CASSSADMSTDTQYF. CDR3 sequence (DNA): TGCGCCAGCAGCTCGGCCGACATGAGCACAGATACGCAGTATTTT.

This clonotype was counted a few times. The chain recombines TRBV20-1 with TRBJ2-7; D unresolved. Germline V lookup: CDR1 DFQATT, CDR2 SNEGSKA (reference sequence). With 0 bases removed from V and 5 bases from J, the gap between germline ends came to 8 bases. The CDR3 has 12 residues. The CDR3 DNA reads TGCAGTGCTAGAGATCGCCAGCACGAGCAGTACTTC. It codes for CSARDRQHEQYF.